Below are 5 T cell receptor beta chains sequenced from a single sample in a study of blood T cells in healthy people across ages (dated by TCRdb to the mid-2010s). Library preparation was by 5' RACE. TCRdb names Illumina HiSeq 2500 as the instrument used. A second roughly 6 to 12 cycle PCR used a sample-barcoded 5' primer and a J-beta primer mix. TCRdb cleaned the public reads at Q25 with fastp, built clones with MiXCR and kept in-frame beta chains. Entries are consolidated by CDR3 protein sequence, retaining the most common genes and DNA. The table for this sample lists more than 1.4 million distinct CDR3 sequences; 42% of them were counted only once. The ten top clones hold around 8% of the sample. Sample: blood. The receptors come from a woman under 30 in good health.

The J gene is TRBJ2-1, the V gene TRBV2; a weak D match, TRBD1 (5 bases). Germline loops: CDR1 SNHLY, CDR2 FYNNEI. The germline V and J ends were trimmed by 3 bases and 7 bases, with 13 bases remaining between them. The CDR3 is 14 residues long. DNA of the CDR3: TGTGCCAGCAGTGACGCGACAGTAGCAAATGAGCAGTTCTTC. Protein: CASSDATVANEQFF.

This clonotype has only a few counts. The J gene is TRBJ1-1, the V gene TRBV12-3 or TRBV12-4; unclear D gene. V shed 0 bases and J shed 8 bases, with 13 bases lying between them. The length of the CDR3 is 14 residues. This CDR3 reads CASSLAMGRVEAFF. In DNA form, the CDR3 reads TGTGCCAGCAGTTTAGCGATGGGGAGAGTGGAAGCTTTCTTT.

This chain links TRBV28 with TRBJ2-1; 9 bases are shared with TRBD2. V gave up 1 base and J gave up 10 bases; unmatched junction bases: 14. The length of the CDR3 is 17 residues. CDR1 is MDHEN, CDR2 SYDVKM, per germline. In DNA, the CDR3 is TGTGCCAGCAGTTTATTCGCCCCCTCTTATAGCGGGAGCGAGCAGTTCTTC. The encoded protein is CASSLFAPSYSGSEQFF.

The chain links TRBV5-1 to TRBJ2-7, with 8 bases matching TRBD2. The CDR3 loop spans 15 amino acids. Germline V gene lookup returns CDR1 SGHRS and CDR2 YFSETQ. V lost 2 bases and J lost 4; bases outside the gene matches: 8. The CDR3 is CASSFTAGGAYEQYF. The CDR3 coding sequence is TGCGCCAGCAGCTTCACAGCCGGGGGGGCGTACGAGCAGTACTTC.

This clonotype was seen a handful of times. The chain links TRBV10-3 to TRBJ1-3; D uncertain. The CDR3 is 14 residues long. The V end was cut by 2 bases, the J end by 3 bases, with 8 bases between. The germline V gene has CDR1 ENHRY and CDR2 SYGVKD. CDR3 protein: CAISEKGSGNTIYF. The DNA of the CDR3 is TGTGCCATCAGTGAGAAGGGAAGTGGAAACACCATATATTTT.